What follows are 14 T cell receptor beta chains derived from one specimen sequenced in a study of T cells in Graves' hyperthyroidism and ophthalmopathy. Using RNA transcripts as the source, TCR beta CDR3 regions were amplified. First-round RT-PCR targeting the TCR CDR3 was performed with the HTBI primer set. Via MiXCR, TCRdb re-called the multiplex PCR reads, giving one row per CDR3 protein. The data show under 400,000 distinct CDR3 sequences, around a fifth seen once. Sequences were obtained from blood. Receptors originate from a woman between 45 and 60 years old with Graves' hyperthyroidism.

The chain couples TRBV27 to TRBJ2-3, with D possibly matching TRBD1 (5 bases). Germline-derived CDR1 and CDR2 are MNHEY and SMNVEV (reference sequence). The CDR3 has 14 residues. V lost 3 bases and J lost 5, with 12 bases in between. CDR3 region: CASSFRNRRDTQYF. The CDR3 DNA sequence: TGTGCCAGCAGTTTCCGCAACAGGAGAGATACGCAGTATTTT.

At least ten counts were recorded for this clonotype. V usage is TRBV12-3 or TRBV12-4 and J usage is TRBJ1-5, with D possibly matching TRBD1 (6 bases). V was trimmed by 2 bases and J by 1 base, leaving 9 bases between them. This CDR3 spans 15 amino acids. CDR3 sequence reads: CASSLLGQSNQPQHF. CDR3 DNA: TGTGCCAGCAGTTTATTGGGACAAAGCAATCAGCCCCAGCATTTT.

Notes on this clonotype: This sequence may be a read error, since a much larger clone differs from it by one base. The conserved phenylalanine or tryptophan normally closing the CDR3 is absent here, so this likely arose from a read error. The chain carries TRBV5-1 and TRBJ2-7; tentatively, D is TRBD2 (6 bases). Trimming took off 0 bases at V and 0 bases at J, with 13 bases between the two ends. CDR3 length: 16 residues. CDR1 and CDR2 (germline): SGHRS, YFSETQ. CDR3 DNA: TGCGCCAGCAGCTTGGCCGGTAGCGGCAGCTCCTACGAGCAGTACCTC. It encodes CASSLAGSGSSYEQYL.

The chain carries TRBV5-6 and TRBJ2-3, with D perhaps matching TRBD2 (5 bases). The V end was cut by 0 bases, the J end by 5 bases, with 19 bases between. Germline CDR1 and CDR2: SGHDT and YYEEEE. The CDR3 consists of 17 residues. DNA for the CDR3: TGTGCCAGCAGCTTGGTAGCCCGGGGTCCACCCGGAGATACGCAGTATTTT. Amino acid sequence: CASSLVARGPPGDTQYF.

The rearrangement links TRBV20-1 to TRBJ2-7; D may be TRBD1 (5 bases). Trimming left V 0 bases short and J 2 bases short, with 11 bases between. Germline V gene lookup returns CDR1 DFQATT and CDR2 SNEGSKA (reference sequence). The length of the CDR3 is 14 residues. CDR3 DNA: TGCAGTGCTAGAGATACAGGATCCCCCTACGAGCAGTACTTC. Its translation: CSARDTGSPYEQYF.

The chain is built from TRBV25-1 and TRBJ1-2; TRBD1 might be the D (6 bases). This CDR3 has 11 amino acids. Trimming pared 10 bases from V and 8 bases from J, leaving 14 bases between. Germline assignment: CDR1 MGHDK and CDR2 SYGVNS. The CDR3 spells CATSTGWGYTF. The CDR3 coding sequence is TGTGCCACCTCGACAGGTTGGGGCTACACCTTC.

This clonotype was recorded a few times. The gene calls are TRBV6-6 and TRBJ1-6, with a weak D call TRBD1 (6 bases). The CDR3 totals 16 residues. In germline, CDR1 is MNHNY, CDR2 SVGAGI (reference sequence). V was pared by 2 bases and J by 2 bases, with 10 bases between. CDR3 residues: CASSYQQGTYNSPLHF. For the CDR3, the DNA is TGTGCCAGCAGTTACCAACAGGGTACCTATAATTCACCCCTCCACTTT.

The CDR3 DNA reads TGTGCCTGGAGTGTAAGCAGTAACACTGAAGCTTTCTTT. It codes for CAWSVSSNTEAFF. The chain links TRBV30 to TRBJ1-1; D remains unclear. Germline CDR1 is GTSNPN and CDR2 is SVGIG (reference sequence). The CDR3 covers 13 residues. Deletions cut 0 bases from V and 2 bases from J, with 7 bases between. Looking up the rest from reference TRBV30 and TRBJ1-1 gives the full variable domain: SQTIHQWPATLVQPVGSPLSLECTVEGTSNPNLYWYRQAAGRGLQLLFYSVGIGQISSEVPQNLSASRPQDRQFILSSKKLLLSDSGFYLCAWSVSSNTEAFFGQGTRLTVV.

With regard to this clonotype: A much larger clone lies one base from this, so it may be a read error. The rearrangement uses TRBV5-8 and TRBJ2-3; either TRBD1 or TRBD2 may fit D (5 bases each). The CDR3 has 16 residues. The ends were cut back, 6 bases at V and 2 bases at J, with 19 bases in the middle. The germline gives CDR1 SGHTS, CDR2 YDEGEE. This CDR3 reads CASTSLSGHDTDTQYF. In DNA, the CDR3 is TGTGCCAGCACCAGCCTTTCGGGGCACGACACAGATACGCAGTATTTT.

This clonotype has just a few counts. The V gene is TRBV14, the J gene TRBJ2-7; no reliable D call. CDR3 size: 14 residues. The V end was cut by 0 bases, the J end by 3 bases, with 9 bases between. Per germline, CDR1 SGHDN and CDR2 FVKESK. This chain's CDR3 is CASSQERSVYEQYF. CDR3 sequence (DNA): TGTGCCAGCAGCCAAGAAAGGTCGGTCTACGAGCAGTACTTC.

Comment on this clonotype: A much larger clone differs by one base, so this may be a read error. The genes are TRBV5-1 and TRBJ2-1; TRBD1 or TRBD2 may be the D gene (7 bases each). Germline lookup yields CDR1 SGHRS and CDR2 YFSETQ. This CDR3 spans 18 amino acids. V was cut by 0 bases and J by 5 bases, with 21 bases left in between. CDR3 nucleotide sequence: TGCGCCAGCAGCTTGGGCCTCTATTGGGAGGGGGCCAACAATGAGCAGTTCTTC. This translates into CASSLGLYWEGANNEQFF.

The table lists this clonotype with a few counts. The V and J genes are TRBV5-1 and TRBJ2-1, with 7 nucleotides matching TRBD2. CDR1 SGHRS and CDR2 YFSETQ come from the germline V gene. J was trimmed by 2 bases and V by 4 bases; bases with no gene match: 6. This CDR3 is built from 15 residues. The CDR3 coding sequence is TGCGCCAGCAGCGTCCGGGACTACACCTACAATGAGCAGTTCTTC. This translates into CASSVRDYTYNEQFF.

This clonotype showed up many times. CDR3 sequence (DNA): TGCGCCAGCAGCTTGGAGGGGGGACTAGCGATGGATGAGCAGTTCTTC. Its protein product is CASSLEGGLAMDEQFF. The V and J genes are TRBV5-1 and TRBJ2-1, with 10 bases fitting TRBD2. V was clipped by 0 bases and J by 8 bases; unmatched bases: 8. The CDR3 covers 16 residues. The germline CDR1 and CDR2 sequences are SGHRS and YFSETQ.

The chain carries TRBV27 and TRBJ1-5; weak D call: TRBD1 (6 bases). Germline CDR1 MNHEY, CDR2 SMNVEV (reference sequence). The CDR3 sequence is 16 residues long. Trimming removed 6 bases from V and 6 bases from J, with 21 bases in between. The CDR3 is CASSANYGGGGQPQHF. CDR3 bases: TGTGCCAGCAGCGCAAATTACGGGGGCGGCGGTCAGCCCCAGCATTTT.